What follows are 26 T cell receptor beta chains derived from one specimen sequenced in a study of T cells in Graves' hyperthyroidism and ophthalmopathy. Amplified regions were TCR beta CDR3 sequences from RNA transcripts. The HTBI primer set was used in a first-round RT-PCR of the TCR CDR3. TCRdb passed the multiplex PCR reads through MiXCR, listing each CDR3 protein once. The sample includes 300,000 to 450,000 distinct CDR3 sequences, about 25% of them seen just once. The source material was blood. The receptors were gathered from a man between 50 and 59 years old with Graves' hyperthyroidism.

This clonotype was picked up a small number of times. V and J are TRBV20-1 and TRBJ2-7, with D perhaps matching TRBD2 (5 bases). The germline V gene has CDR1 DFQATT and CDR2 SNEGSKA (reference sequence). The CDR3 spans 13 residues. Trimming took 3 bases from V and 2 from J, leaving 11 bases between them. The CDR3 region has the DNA TGCAGTGCTAGGTGGGAGACACCCTACGAGCAGTACTTC. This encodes CSARWETPYEQYF.

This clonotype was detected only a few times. The CDR3 reads CSARDPQGIETQYF. The CDR3 DNA is TGCAGTGCTAGAGATCCCCAGGGGATCGAGACCCAGTACTTC. The chain combines TRBV20-1 with TRBJ2-5; possible D gene TRBD1, 6 bases. V was cut by 0 bases and J by 5 bases, with 13 bases left in between. The CDR3 contains 14 residues. From germline, CDR1 is DFQATT and CDR2 SNEGSKA (reference sequence).

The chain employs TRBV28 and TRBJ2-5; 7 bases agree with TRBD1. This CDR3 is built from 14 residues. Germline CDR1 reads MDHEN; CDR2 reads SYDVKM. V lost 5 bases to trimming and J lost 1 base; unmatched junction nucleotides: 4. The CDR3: CASSDRDSQETQYF. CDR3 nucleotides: TGTGCCAGCAGTGACCGGGACAGCCAAGAGACCCAGTACTTC.

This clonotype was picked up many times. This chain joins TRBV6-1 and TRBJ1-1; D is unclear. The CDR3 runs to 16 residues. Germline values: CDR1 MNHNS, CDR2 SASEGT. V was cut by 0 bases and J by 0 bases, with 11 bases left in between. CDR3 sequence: CASSEASFGMNTEAFF. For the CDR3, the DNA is TGTGCCAGCAGTGAAGCGTCGTTTGGCATGAACACTGAAGCTTTCTTT.

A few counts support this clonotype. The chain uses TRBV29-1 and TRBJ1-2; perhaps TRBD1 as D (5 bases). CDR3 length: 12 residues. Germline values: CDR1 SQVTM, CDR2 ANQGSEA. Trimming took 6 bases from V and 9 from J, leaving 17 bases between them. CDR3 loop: CSVADSVYSYTF. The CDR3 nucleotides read TGCAGCGTGGCAGACAGCGTGTATAGCTACACCTTC.

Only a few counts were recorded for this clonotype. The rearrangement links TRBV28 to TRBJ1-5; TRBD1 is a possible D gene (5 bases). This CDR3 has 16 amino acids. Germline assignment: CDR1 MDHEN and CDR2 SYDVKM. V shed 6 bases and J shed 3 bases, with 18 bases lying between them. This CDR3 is CASRKQESRINQPQHF. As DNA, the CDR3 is TGTGCCAGCAGAAAACAGGAGTCTCGAATCAATCAGCCCCAGCATTTT.

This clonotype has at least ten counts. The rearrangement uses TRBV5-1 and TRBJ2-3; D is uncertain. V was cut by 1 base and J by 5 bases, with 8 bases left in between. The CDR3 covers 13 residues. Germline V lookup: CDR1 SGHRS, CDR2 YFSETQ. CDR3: CASSLTTRDTQYF. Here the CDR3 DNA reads TGCGCCAGCAGCTTGACTACCCGAGATACGCAGTATTTT.

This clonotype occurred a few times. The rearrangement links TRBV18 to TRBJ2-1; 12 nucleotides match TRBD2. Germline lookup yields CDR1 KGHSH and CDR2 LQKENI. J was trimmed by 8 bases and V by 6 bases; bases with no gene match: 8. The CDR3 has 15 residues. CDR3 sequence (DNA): TGTGCCAGCTCCCAGACTAGCGGGAGTGGGGATGAGCAGTTCTTC. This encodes CASSQTSGSGDEQFF.

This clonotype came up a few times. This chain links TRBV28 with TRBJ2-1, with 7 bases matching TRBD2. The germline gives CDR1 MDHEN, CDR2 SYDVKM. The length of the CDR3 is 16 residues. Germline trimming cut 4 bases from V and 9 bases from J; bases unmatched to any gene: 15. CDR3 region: CASSSTAGLEFGEQFF. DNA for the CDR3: TGTGCCAGCAGTTCTACGGCAGGACTAGAATTCGGTGAGCAGTTCTTC.

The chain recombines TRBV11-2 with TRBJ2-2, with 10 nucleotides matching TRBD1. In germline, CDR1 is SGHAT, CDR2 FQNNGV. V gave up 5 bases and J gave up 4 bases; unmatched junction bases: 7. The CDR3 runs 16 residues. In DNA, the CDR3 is TGTGCCAGCAGCGTTCAAGGACAGGGGGGCACCGGGGAGCTGTTTTTT. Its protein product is CASSVQGQGGTGELFF.

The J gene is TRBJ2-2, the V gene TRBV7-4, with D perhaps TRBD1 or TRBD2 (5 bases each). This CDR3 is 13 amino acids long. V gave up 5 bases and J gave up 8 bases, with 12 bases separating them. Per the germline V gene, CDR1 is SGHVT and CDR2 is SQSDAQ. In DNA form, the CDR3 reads TGTGCCAGCAGCGCACCGAGGGGTGGGGAGCTGTTTTTT. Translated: CASSAPRGGELFF.

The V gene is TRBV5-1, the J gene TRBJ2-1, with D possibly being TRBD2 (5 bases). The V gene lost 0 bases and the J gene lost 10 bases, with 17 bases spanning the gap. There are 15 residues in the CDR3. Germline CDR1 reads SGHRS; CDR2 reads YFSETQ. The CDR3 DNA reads TGCGCCAGCAGCTTGGCCCTCCTCCTCGGCGGGGAGCAGTTCTTC. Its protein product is CASSLALLLGGEQFF.

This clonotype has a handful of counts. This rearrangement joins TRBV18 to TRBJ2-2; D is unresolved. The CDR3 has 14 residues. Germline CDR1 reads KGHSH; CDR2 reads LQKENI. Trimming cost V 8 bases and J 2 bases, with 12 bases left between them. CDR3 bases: TGTGCCAGCCAAAGTTCCACAAACACCGGGGAGCTGTTTTTT. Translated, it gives CASQSSTNTGELFF.

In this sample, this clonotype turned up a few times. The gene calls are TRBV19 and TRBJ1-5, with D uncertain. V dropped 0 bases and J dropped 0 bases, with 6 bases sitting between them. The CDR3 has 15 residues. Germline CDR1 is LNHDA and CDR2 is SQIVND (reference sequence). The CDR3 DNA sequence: TGTGCCAGTAGTATAGAACGGGATAGCAATCAGCCCCAGCATTTT. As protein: CASSIERDSNQPQHF.

CDR3 in DNA: TGCGCCAGCAGCCCGACAGGGTTCGATCCCCTCCACTTT. It specifies CASSPTGFDPLHF. The V call is TRBV5-1, the J call TRBJ1-6, with TRBD1 matching over 7 bases. There are 13 residues in the CDR3. Germline loops: CDR1 SGHRS, CDR2 YFSETQ. Unmatched junction bases numbered 8, after V lost 4 bases and J lost 13 bases.

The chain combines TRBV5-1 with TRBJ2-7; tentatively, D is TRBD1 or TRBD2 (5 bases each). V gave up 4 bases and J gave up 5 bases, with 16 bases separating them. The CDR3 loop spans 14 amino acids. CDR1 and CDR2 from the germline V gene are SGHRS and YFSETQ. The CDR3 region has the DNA TGCGCCAGCAGCCAGCCGGGACGGAAAGACGAGCAGTACTTC. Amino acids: CASSQPGRKDEQYF.

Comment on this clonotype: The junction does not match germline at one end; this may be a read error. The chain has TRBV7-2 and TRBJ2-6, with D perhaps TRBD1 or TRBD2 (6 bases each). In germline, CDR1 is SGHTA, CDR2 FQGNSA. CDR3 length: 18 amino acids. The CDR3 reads CASGLVPSGAAGANVLTF. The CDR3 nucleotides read TGTGCCAGCGGCTTAGTACCCTCGGGGGCAGCTGGGGCCAACGTCCTGACTTTC.

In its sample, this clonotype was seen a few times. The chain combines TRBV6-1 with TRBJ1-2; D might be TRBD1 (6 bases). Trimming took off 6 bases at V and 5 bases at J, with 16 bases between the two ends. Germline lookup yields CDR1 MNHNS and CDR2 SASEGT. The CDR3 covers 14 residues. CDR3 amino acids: CASRTPSQGYGYTF. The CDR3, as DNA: TGTGCCAGCAGGACCCCCTCACAGGGATATGGCTACACCTTC.

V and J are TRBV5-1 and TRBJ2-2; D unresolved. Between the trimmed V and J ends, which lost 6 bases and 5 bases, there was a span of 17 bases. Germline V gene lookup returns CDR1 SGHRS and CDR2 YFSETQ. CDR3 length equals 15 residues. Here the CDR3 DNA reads TGCGCCAGCAAGAGAGCTGGCGGTATAACCGGGGAGCTGTTTTTT. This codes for CASKRAGGITGELFF. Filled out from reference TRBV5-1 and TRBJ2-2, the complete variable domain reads KAGVTQTPRYLIKTRGQQVTLSCSPISGHRSVSWYQQTPGQGLQFLFEYFSETQRNKGNFPGRFSGRQFSNSRSEMNVSTLELGDSALYLCASKRAGGITGELFFGEGSRLTVL.

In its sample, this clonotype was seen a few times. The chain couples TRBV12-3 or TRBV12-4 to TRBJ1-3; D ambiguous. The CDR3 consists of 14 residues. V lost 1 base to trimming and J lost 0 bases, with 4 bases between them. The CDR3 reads CASSLGVSGNTIYF. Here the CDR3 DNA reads TGTGCCAGCAGTTTAGGGGTCTCTGGAAACACCATATATTTT.

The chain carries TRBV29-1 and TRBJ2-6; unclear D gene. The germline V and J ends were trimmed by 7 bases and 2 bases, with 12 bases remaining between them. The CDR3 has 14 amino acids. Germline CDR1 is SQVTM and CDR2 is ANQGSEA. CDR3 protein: CSAETVPGANVLTF. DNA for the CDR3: TGCAGCGCTGAGACGGTTCCTGGGGCCAACGTCCTGACTTTC.

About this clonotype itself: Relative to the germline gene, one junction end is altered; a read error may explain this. In DNA form, the CDR3 reads TGCGCCAGCAGCCAGGAGCAACAGGGGCAAGAGACCCAGTACTTC. Its translation: CASSQEQQGQETQYF. The chain has TRBV7-9 and TRBJ2-5; 7 bases line up with TRBD1. The CDR3 has 15 amino acids. Germline V gene lookup returns CDR1 SEHNR and CDR2 FQNEAQ (reference sequence).

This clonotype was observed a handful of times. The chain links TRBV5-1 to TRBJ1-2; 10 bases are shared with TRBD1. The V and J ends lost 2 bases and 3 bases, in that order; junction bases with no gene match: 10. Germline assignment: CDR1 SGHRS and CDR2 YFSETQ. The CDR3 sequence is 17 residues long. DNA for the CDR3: TGCGCCAGCAGCTTTCCGGGACAGGGGTTTTCGGACTATGGCTACACCTTC. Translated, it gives CASSFPGQGFSDYGYTF. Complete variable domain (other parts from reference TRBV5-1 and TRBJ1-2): KAGVTQTPRYLIKTRGQQVTLSCSPISGHRSVSWYQQTPGQGLQFLFEYFSETQRNKGNFPGRFSGRQFSNSRSEMNVSTLELGDSALYLCASSFPGQGFSDYGYTFGSGTRLTVV.

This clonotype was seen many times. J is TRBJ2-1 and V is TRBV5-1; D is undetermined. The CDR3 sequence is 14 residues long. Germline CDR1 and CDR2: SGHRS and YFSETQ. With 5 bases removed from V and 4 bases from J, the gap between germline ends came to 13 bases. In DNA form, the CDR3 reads TGCGCCAGCAGTAGGACCACTACGTACAATGAGCAGTTCTTC. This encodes CASSRTTTYNEQFF.

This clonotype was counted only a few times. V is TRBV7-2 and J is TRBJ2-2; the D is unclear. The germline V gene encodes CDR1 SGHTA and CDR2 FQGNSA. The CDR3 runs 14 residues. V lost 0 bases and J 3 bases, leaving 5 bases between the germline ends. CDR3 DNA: TGTGCCAGCAGCTTAGCAGAGTACACCGGGGAGCTGTTTTTT. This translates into CASSLAEYTGELFF. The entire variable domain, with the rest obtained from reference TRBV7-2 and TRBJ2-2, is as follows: GAGVSQSPSNKVTEKGKDVELRCDPISGHTALYWYRQSLGQGLEFLIYFQGNSAPDKSGLPSDRFSAERTGGSVSTLTIQRTQQEDSAVYLCASSLAEYTGELFFGEGSRLTVL.

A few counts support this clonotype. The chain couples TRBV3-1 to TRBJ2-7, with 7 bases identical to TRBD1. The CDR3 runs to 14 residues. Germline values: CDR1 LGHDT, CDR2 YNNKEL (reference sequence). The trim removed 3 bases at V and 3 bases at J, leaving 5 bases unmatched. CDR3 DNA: TGTGCCAGCAGCCAGAGAGGACAGGTCTACGAGCAGTACTTC. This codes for CASSQRGQVYEQYF.